Each of the 21 T cell receptor beta chains below was sequenced from the same sample in a study of post-analysis software for immune sequencing data. Whole-study results and caveats: About 5 TRBV segments appeared more often in patients than in controls, and TRBV5-6, TRBV5-1 and TRBV20-1 were among these.

Unique molecular identifiers were carried by the TCR beta cDNA libraries. One entry per CDR3 protein results from TCRdb running MiXCR on the PCR reads. This sample yields hundreds of thousands of distinct CDR3 sequences, of which approximately 30% are seen a single time; around 0.6% belongs to the top ten. Antigens for these TCRs are unknown. Sequencing input: blood. These receptor sequences come from a girl between 10 and 17 years old with multiple sclerosis.

Only a few counts were recorded for this clonotype. The chain carries TRBV24-1 and TRBJ1-2; no clear D gene. Germline V lookup: CDR1 KGHDR, CDR2 SFDVKD. This CDR3 comprises 13 residues. V was clipped by 3 bases and J by 4 bases, with 8 bases between them. CDR3 loop: CATSDPRLYGYTF. CDR3 nucleotide sequence: TGTGCCACCAGTGATCCCAGACTCTATGGCTACACCTTC.

The CDR3 is CASSLFKGEEAFF. CDR3 nucleotides: TGTGCCAGCTCCCTTTTCAAGGGGGAGGAAGCTTTCTTT. The chain uses TRBV18 and TRBJ1-1; D is possibly TRBD1 (6 bases). CDR3 size: 13 residues. The V and J ends lost 6 bases and 8 bases respectively, with 16 bases between them. Germline values: CDR1 KGHSH, CDR2 LQKENI.

This clonotype was seen ten or more times. The chain combines TRBV12-3 or TRBV12-4 with TRBJ2-5; tentative D call: TRBD2 (6 bases). Trimming shortened V by 3 bases and J by 5 bases, and 10 bases separated the two germline ends. The CDR3 spans 13 residues. CDR3 DNA: TGTGCCAGCAGTTTCGGAGGGAGGGAGACCCAGTACTTC. Residues: CASSFGGRETQYF.

Turning to this clonotype: This may be a read error: a much more frequent sequence differs by one nucleotide. The chain recombines TRBV29-1 with TRBJ2-7; TRBD2 agrees at 10 bases. Germline values: CDR1 SQVTM, CDR2 ANQGSEA. This CDR3 has 14 residues. CDR3 coding DNA: TGCAGCGTCACTGGGGCTAGCGGGAGTATCCAGCAGGACTTC. It encodes CSVTGASGSIQQDF.

Details on this clonotype: This may be a read error: a much more frequent sequence differs by one nucleotide. The V and J genes are TRBV5-4 and TRBJ2-3, with 10 nucleotides matching TRBD2. Germline CDR1 reads SGHNT; CDR2 reads YYREEE (reference sequence). The CDR3 is 16 amino acids. The CDR3 DNA reads TGTGCCGGCAGCTTAGGGCTAGCGGGAGTTACAGATACGCAGTATTTT. Residues: CAGSLGLAGVTDTQYF.

This clonotype was picked up a small number of times. The gene calls are TRBV6-2 or TRBV6-3 and TRBJ2-7, with TRBD1 matching 10 bases. Trimming at V came to 2 bases and at J to 3 bases, leaving 4 bases not matched to a gene. Germline V gene lookup returns CDR1 MNHEY and CDR2 SVGEGT. This CDR3 has 15 amino acids. The CDR3 DNA sequence: TGTGCCAGCAGTTACCGGACAGGGGGAGGCTACGAGCAGTACTTC. It specifies CASSYRTGGGYEQYF.

This clonotype has more than one count but fewer than ten. This chain links TRBV7-9 with TRBJ2-7; 7 bases align to TRBD1. CDR1 is SEHNR and CDR2 is FQNEAQ in the germline V gene (reference sequence). Trimming cost V 3 bases and J 0 bases; bases outside gene matches: 5. The CDR3 totals 15 residues. The CDR3, as DNA: TGTGCCAGCAGCTTCTTTGGGACAGACTCCTACGAGCAGTACTTC. This translates into CASSFFGTDSYEQYF.

Remarks on this clonotype: Because the CDR3 is missing its conserved closing phenylalanine or tryptophan, this is likely a read error. This rearrangement joins TRBV20-1 to TRBJ2-3, with TRBD1 identical over 7 bases. Trimming removed 2 bases from V and 2 bases from J; junction bases left unmatched: 4. In germline, CDR1 is DFQATT, CDR2 SNEGSKA (reference sequence). The CDR3 has 14 residues. The CDR3 DNA reads as TGCAGTGCTAGAAGACAGGGAAACACAGATACGCAGTATTGT. Encoded protein: CSARRQGNTDTQYC.

This clonotype was detected a few times. This rearrangement joins TRBV3-1 to TRBJ2-5; 7 nucleotides align to TRBD2. The end of the DNA is better explained by TRBJ2-7, so the J call may be wrong. CDR3 length equals 14 residues. CDR1 is LGHDT, CDR2 YNNKEL, per germline (reference sequence). The CDR3 DNA follows: TGTGCCAGCAGCCCCCCTGGCGGGAGAAACGAGCAGTACTTC. It specifies CASSPPGGRNEQYF.

As regards this clonotype: One end of the junction does not line up with germline, which may come from a read error. V usage is TRBV6-5 and J usage is TRBJ2-6, with a tentative D call TRBD1 (6 bases). Germline V gives CDR1 MNHEY, CDR2 SVGAGI. CDR3 length: 16 residues. CDR3 region: CASSRNTGPGTNVLTF. DNA for the CDR3: TGTGCCAGCAGCCGAAATACAGGGCCTGGGACCAACGTCCTGACTTTC.

The rearrangement links TRBV7-2 to TRBJ1-2; D not certain. Germline V gene data show CDR1 as SGHTA and CDR2 as FQGNSA. The CDR3 totals 12 residues. V lost 4 bases, J lost 5 bases, and 8 bases lay in between. The CDR3 coding sequence is TGTGCCAGCAGCTCTGAACCTTATGGCTACACCTTC. Translated: CASSSEPYGYTF.

In this sample, this clonotype turned up a few times. The chain links TRBV10-3 to TRBJ1-1; tentatively, D is TRBD1 (5 bases). Trimming removed 8 bases at V and 0 bases at J, with 7 bases between. Germline V lookup: CDR1 ENHRY, CDR2 SYGVKD. The CDR3 spans 12 residues. This CDR3 reads CAIGAMNTEAFF. DNA of the CDR3: TGTGCCATCGGGGCCATGAACACTGAAGCTTTCTTT.

The sample holds a few counts of this clonotype. J is TRBJ2-1 and V is TRBV11-2; tentatively, D is TRBD1 (5 bases). The CDR3 runs 14 residues. Trimming removed 1 base at V and 7 bases at J, with 11 bases between. The germline gives CDR1 SGHAT, CDR2 FQNNGV. This chain's CDR3 is CASSLARVGNEQFF. CDR3 nucleotide sequence: TGTGCCAGCAGCTTAGCCAGGGTGGGAAATGAGCAGTTCTTC. The full variable domain, its missing parts supplied by reference TRBV11-2 and TRBJ2-1, is EAGVAQSPRYKIIEKRQSVAFWCNPISGHATLYWYQQILGQGPKLLIQFQNNGVVDDSQLPKDRFSAERLKGVDSTLKIQPAKLEDSAVYLCASSLARVGNEQFFGPGTRLTVL.

This clonotype came up a few times. This chain uses TRBV20-1 with TRBJ1-2; TRBD1 matches 7 bases. Germline CDR1 DFQATT, CDR2 SNEGSKA (reference sequence). Losses at the gene ends were 2 bases for V and 7 bases for J; bases not matched to a gene: 7. The CDR3 totals 13 residues. In DNA, the CDR3 is TGCAGTGCTAGACTTACAGGGGAGGGTGGCTACACCTTC. This sequence encodes CSARLTGEGGYTF.

This clonotype has just a few counts. The chain employs TRBV20-1 and TRBJ1-5, with D perhaps matching TRBD1 (5 bases). The CDR3 sequence is 9 residues long. From germline, CDR1 is DFQATT and CDR2 SNEGSKA (reference sequence). Trimming took 6 bases from V and 14 from J, leaving 11 bases between them. The CDR3 is CSAGRREHF. The DNA for the CDR3 is TGCAGTGCGGGGCGGCGGGAGCATTTT.

V gene TRBV28 combines with J gene TRBJ1-5; D remains ambiguous. Germline V gene sequence: CDR1 MDHEN, CDR2 SYDVKM. This CDR3 comprises 15 residues. Between the trimmed V and J ends, which lost 3 bases and 1 base, there was a span of 10 bases. Here the CDR3 reads CASSFWGGSNQPQHF. CDR3 DNA sequence: TGTGCCAGCAGTTTTTGGGGAGGGAGCAATCAGCCCCAGCATTTT.

The table lists this clonotype with a few counts. V gene TRBV25-1 combines with J gene TRBJ2-2; D not certain. The germline gives CDR1 MGHDK, CDR2 SYGVNS. This CDR3 has 13 residues. The V end lost 4 bases, the J end lost 6 bases, and 9 bases lay between the germline ends. In nucleotides, the CDR3 is TGTGCCAGCAGTGCAAAGGGTCCCGGGGAGCTGTTTTTT. Protein product: CASSAKGPGELFF. Filled out from reference TRBV25-1 and TRBJ2-2, the complete variable domain reads EADIYQTPRYLVIGTGKKITLECSQTMGHDKMYWYQQDPGMELHLIHYSYGVNSTEKGDLSSESTVSRIRTEHFPLTLESARPSHTSQYLCASSAKGPGELFFGEGSRLTVL.

A few counts support this clonotype. The chain has TRBV12-3 or TRBV12-4 and TRBJ2-1; D perhaps matches TRBD2 (6 bases). The V end lost 0 bases, the J end lost 6 bases, and 15 bases lay between the germline ends. The length of the CDR3 is 16 residues. The CDR3 nucleotides are TGTGCCAGCAGTTTAGCGCTCGGGGGAACGATCAATGAGCAGTTCTTC. Translating it yields CASSLALGGTINEQFF.

This chain connects TRBV6-1 to TRBJ2-6; TRBD1 matches 9 bases. Germline CDR1 reads MNHNS; CDR2 reads SASEGT. This CDR3 is built from 17 residues. The V segment lost 6 bases and the J segment 0 bases; nucleotides outside the gene matches: 6. This CDR3 reads CASSGGQGLSGANVLTF. The CDR3 bases are TGTGCCAGCAGCGGTGGACAGGGGCTCTCTGGGGCCAACGTCCTGACTTTC.

The genes are TRBV20-1 and TRBJ2-2, with D uncertain. In germline, CDR1 is DFQATT, CDR2 SNEGSKA (reference sequence). Trimming took off 4 bases at V and 4 bases at J, with 7 bases between the two ends. The CDR3 loop spans 12 amino acids. In DNA, the CDR3 is TGCAGTGCTACGGTGATCACCGGGGAGCTGTTTTTT. Protein product: CSATVITGELFF.

In its sample, this clonotype was seen a few times. The V and J genes are TRBV29-1 and TRBJ2-5; D might be TRBD2 (5 bases). The DNA end is a closer match to TRBJ2-7, so the J assignment may be wrong. Germline lookup yields CDR1 SQVTM and CDR2 ANQGSEA. This CDR3 spans 14 amino acids. CDR3: CSVEGGVTGNEQYF. For the CDR3, the DNA is TGCAGCGTTGAAGGGGGAGTCACCGGGAACGAGCAGTACTTC.